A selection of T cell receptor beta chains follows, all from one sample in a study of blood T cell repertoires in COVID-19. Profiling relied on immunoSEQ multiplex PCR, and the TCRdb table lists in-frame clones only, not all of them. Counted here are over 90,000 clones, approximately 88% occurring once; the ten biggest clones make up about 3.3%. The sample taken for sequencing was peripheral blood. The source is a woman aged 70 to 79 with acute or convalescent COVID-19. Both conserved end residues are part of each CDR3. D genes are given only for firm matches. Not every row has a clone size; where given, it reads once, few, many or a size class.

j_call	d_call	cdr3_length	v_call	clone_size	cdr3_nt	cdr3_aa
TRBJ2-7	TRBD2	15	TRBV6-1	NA	TGTGCCAGCAGTGAAGATGGACTAGCCCCTAAAGGTCGGTACTTC	CASSEDGLAPKGRYF
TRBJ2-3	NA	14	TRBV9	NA	TGTGCCAGCAGCGTAGCTACTAGCACAGATACGCAGTATTTT	CASSVATSTDTQYF
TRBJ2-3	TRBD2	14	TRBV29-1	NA	TGCAGCGTTGGGGGGAGGGTAAACACAGATACGCAGTATTTT	CSVGGRVNTDTQYF
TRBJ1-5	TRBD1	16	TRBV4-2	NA	TGTGCCAGCAGCCAAGATCACGGGACAGGGGGACAGCCCCAGCATTTT	CASSQDHGTGGQPQHF
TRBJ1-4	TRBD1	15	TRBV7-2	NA	TGTGCCAGCAGCCCGGGGACAGCCGCTAATGAAAAACTGTTTTTT	CASSPGTAANEKLFF
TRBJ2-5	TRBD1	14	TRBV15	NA	TGTGCCACCAGCTCCCACAGGGGGAAAGAGACCCAGTACTTC	CATSSHRGKETQYF
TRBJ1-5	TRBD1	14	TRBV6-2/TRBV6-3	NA	TGTGCCAGCAGTTACTTGACAGGGAATCAGCCCCAGCATTTT	CASSYLTGNQPQHF
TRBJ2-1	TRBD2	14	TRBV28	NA	TGTGCCAGCAGAGCCAGCGGGAGAGGCGATGAGCAGTTCTTC	CASRASGRGDEQFF
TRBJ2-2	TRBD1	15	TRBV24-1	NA	TGTGCCACCAGTGCCTGGACAGGGCCCACCGGGGAGCTGTTTTTT	CATSAWTGPTGELFF
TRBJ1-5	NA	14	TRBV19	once	TGTGCCAGTCTAGGACAGAATTATCAGAGGCCCCAGCATTTT	CASLGQNYQRPQHF
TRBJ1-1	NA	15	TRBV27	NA	TGTGCCAGCAGTTTCCCCGGGGGGGGAGTCACTGAAGCTTTCTTT	CASSFPGGGVTEAFF
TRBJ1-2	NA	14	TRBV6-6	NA	TGTGCCAGCAGGCCCCAGGGGACCGCTGGTGGCTACACCTTC	CASRPQGTAGGYTF
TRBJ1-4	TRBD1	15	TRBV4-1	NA	TGCGCCAGCAGCCAAGTTCCAGGGGGGTATGAAAAACTGTTTTTT	CASSQVPGGYEKLFF
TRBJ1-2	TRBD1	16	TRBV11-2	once	TGTGCCAGCAGCCCCGTCCTTACAGGGGGGGATTATGGCTACACCTTC	CASSPVLTGGDYGYTF
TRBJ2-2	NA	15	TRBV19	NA	TGTGCCAGTCTGGGAGGGGGGAGTTACACCGGGGAGCTGTTTTTT	CASLGGGSYTGELFF
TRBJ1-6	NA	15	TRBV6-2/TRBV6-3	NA	TGTGCCAGCAGTTACACGGGACTTCGGGGTTCACCCCTCCACTTT	CASSYTGLRGSPLHF
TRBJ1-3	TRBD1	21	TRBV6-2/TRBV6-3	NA	TGTGCCAGCAGTTACTCGAGATCGCGGGACAGGGTCGAGAGCTCTGGAAACACCATATATTTT	CASSYSRSRDRVESSGNTIYF
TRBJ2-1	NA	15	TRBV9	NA	TGTGCCAGCAGCTTCAATAGCGAAACCTACAATGAGCAGTTCTTC	CASSFNSETYNEQFF
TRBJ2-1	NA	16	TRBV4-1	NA	TGCGCCAGCAGACATTCGGACTTGGCCTCCTACAATGAGCAGTTCTTC	CASRHSDLASYNEQFF
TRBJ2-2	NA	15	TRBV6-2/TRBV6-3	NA	TGTGCCAGCAGTTACTATACAGCGGGTGGCCGGGAGCTGTTTTTT	CASSYYTAGGRELFF
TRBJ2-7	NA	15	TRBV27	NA	TGTGCCAGCAGTTGGGCGCCCGGATCAGTGTACGAGCAGTACTTC	CASSWAPGSVYEQYF
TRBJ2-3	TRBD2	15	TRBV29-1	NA	TGCAGCGTTGAGGGAGGGACTAGCCTAACAGATACGCAGTATTTT	CSVEGGTSLTDTQYF
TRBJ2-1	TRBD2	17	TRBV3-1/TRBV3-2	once	TGTGCCAGCAGCCCTACTAGCGGGAGTTTCCTTTACAATGAGCAGTTCTTC	CASSPTSGSFLYNEQFF
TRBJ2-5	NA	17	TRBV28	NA	TGTGCCAGCAGGACCAACCATGGACAGCCCCCCCAAGAGACCCAGTACTTC	CASRTNHGQPPQETQYF
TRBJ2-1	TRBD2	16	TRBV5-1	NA	TGCGCCAGCAGCCCCAGACTAGCGGGAGCAGTCTATGAGCAGTTCTTC	CASSPRLAGAVYEQFF
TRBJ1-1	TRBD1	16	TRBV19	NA	TGTGCCAGTAGTCTCAAAGGACAGGGGCCCAACACTGAAGCTTTCTTT	CASSLKGQGPNTEAFF
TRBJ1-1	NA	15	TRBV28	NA	TGTGCCAGCAGTTCCCTCCTGGGGGGAAACACTGAAGCTTTCTTT	CASSSLLGGNTEAFF
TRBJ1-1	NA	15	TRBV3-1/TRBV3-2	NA	TGTGCCAGCAGCCAAGCAATGACAAGTCCAACTGAAGCTTTCTTT	CASSQAMTSPTEAFF
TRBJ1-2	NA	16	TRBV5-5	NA	TGTGCCAGCAGCTTGGATCTTAGGGGAGGGGACTATGGCTACACCTTC	CASSLDLRGGDYGYTF
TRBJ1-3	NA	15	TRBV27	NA	TGTGCCAGCAGCCCCACGACAGTCTCTGGAAACACCATATATTTT	CASSPTTVSGNTIYF
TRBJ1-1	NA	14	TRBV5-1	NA	TGCGCCAGCAGCCCGAGGGGGGGGAACACTGAAGCTTTCTTT	CASSPRGGNTEAFF
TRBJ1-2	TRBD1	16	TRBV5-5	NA	TGTGCCAGCAGCCGACAGGGAGCAGGCTCCAACTATGGCTACACCTTC	CASSRQGAGSNYGYTF
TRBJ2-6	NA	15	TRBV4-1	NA	TGCGCCAGCAGCCCCAGGGGATCTGGGGCCAACGTCCTGACTTTC	CASSPRGSGANVLTF